The T cell receptor (beta chain) under discussion was sequenced for a study of cytomegalovirus exposure and HLA in healthy donors (dated by TCRdb to the late 2010s). Regarding the research as a whole: According to an earlier analysis of a few hundred of the donors, some 170 million T cells yielded 90 million to 140 million unique TCR beta sequences and approximately 300 Gb of sequence data. To predict cytomegalovirus infection status, the study combined high-throughput TCR immunosequencing, statistical association of individual TCRs with disease status, and machine learning. Among the roughly 400 genotyped donors, approximately 76% belonged to the genetic ancestry cluster associated with self-reported Caucasian donors. Both class I and class II loci were covered by HLA typing, at four-digit resolution. Alongside the repertoire data, information on donor age, sex, ethnicity and CMV serostatus was compiled. To study patterns of TCR occurrence, a later analysis re-analyzed previously published TCR beta repertoires from 700 or so donors and added high-resolution HLA genotyping. All discovery cohort repertoires had been generated using a single sequencing platform. On average, around 200,000 unique TCR beta nucleotide sequences were sequenced per donor among a few hundred genotyped donors of the cohort, with roughly a sixth of those sequences being non-productive. Roughly 5 DR-DQ haplotypes were handled as single units for association and clustering because linkage in the cohort was strong. The aim of the study was to test whether cataloging public T cell receptors could identify signatures of past pathogen exposure. Roughly 300 gigabases of sequencing data and approximately 85 million unique TCR sequences were included in an early release covering over 600 HLA-typed donors. The number of donors typed differed by locus, with roughly 629-640 for A, B, C, DRB1 and DQB1, about 500 for DQA1, over 600 for DPA1, and some 470 for DPB1. Rather than using new phenotypic data, the later analysis identified candidate immune exposures from TCR beta sequences and from how often those sequences occurred across donors. To decide whether each TCR beta V gene segment behaved as functional or pseudogenic, an earlier analysis of some 600 of the donors relied on high-throughput TCR beta sequencing. The study profiled the T cell repertoires of under 850 subjects by immunosequencing and related them to cytomegalovirus serostatus. A later genetic analysis took genome-wide SNP genotypes for about 65% of the 666 donors and used that subset as a discovery cohort. In addition to the first cohort of 500 to 850 subjects, a separate validation cohort of over 90 different subjects was used.

The cohort was made up of 666 healthy bone marrow donors. At the time of sampling, all cohort members were nominally healthy, though unrecorded immune exposures were likely present. The donor tested CMV seropositive, placing the donor among the 290 or so seropositive members of the cohort. A peripheral blood sample was provided by each donor, and peripheral blood mononuclear cells were used for TCR beta sequencing. Genomic DNA was extracted from the blood cell samples with the Qiagen DNeasy Blood Extraction Kit. Overall results and qualifications from the work: Some IMGT-functional V segments, including TRBV6-2 and TRBV6-3, could not be told apart with the 87-base-pair reads, so those segments were excluded. Strong co-occurrence of HLA alleles, especially DR and DQ, made assigning TCR associations to individual alleles difficult. A cluster of highly shared sequence variants was judged likely to represent a technical artifact of the sequencing pipeline. Only TCR beta chains were sequenced in this cohort, and the absence of alpha or paired-chain data limited detectable features. Because counts were too low, approximately 18 rarely observed V segments, including chromosome 9 orphons, were excluded from the earlier analysis of around 640 of the donors. Linkage disequilibrium might explain the correlated functional status among segregating V segments, but an unknown experimental factor could not be excluded. A further reported finding was that TCR beta sequences accurately predicted the HLA-A and HLA-B alleles for most subjects in the first cohort. The authors suggested that the approach could potentially be generalized to other disease states and immunological phenotypes. Broadly in line with IMGT annotations, most TCR beta V segments showed up in productive rearrangements about 87% or about 30% of the time in an earlier analysis of 450 to 750 of the donors. In a later analysis, 16,951 TCR beta sequences were associated with specific HLA alleles at a false discovery rate of 0.05. An association between a missense DCLRE1C variant and V-gene and J-gene trimming of TCR beta chains was found in a later genetic analysis and replicated in an independent cohort. A later analysis found that most CMV-associated TCR beta chains appeared HLA-restricted, with HLA associations seemingly driven largely by CMV exposure. Because some donors lacked HLA typing at each locus, the association tests relied only on the typed subset. Immune exposure information for the cohort was limited to CMV serostatus. Compared with the approximately 720-donor mean, donors in an Asian-associated ancestry cluster had fewer N-insertions in productive TCRs, according to a later genetic analysis. Presence/absence analyses assumed roughly uniform sequencing depth across donors, an assumption that may not hold. In a later analysis, HLA-associated TCR beta chains were found to be more clonally expanded and to have lower generation probabilities than equally common non-associated chains. A few of the identified cytomegalovirus-associated TCR beta chains were confirmed in vitro to be specific for cytomegalovirus antigens. The classifier was reported to diagnose cytomegalovirus status with high specificity and sensitivity in both the original cohort and the validation cohort. A later analysis found that TCR association rates varied across HLA loci, with DRB1 alleles showing the most associated TCRs and HLA-C alleles the fewest. A later analysis reported that several top co-occurrence clusters appeared linked to parvovirus B19, influenza, CMV and Epstein-Barr virus. The study listed 164 TCR beta chains as associated with cytomegalovirus. Across donors, most TCR sequences were observed very rarely, whereas some public TCRs were present in many individuals.

The method was the immunoSEQ multiplex PCR assay. A mixture of 60 forward primers for TCR Vbeta segments and 13 reverse primers for TCR Jbeta segments was used in the multiplex PCR. A multiplex PCR assay on genomic DNA amplified the CDR3 region of rearranged TCR beta genes. The amplified TCR beta libraries were sequenced on the Illumina HiSeq System as 87-base-pair reads. The study's own analysis went as follows. Across the roughly 670 repertoires, a later analysis counted tens of millions of unique TCR beta chains, around 10 million of which were shared by at least two donors. A nearest-neighbor algorithm error-corrected the raw reads and collapsed the reads into unique sequences, merging closely related sequences to remove PCR and sequencing errors. V, D and J gene segments were assigned by aligning CDR3 sequences to IMGT reference sequences. For a sequence to be retained, a match of at least six nucleotides to both a V gene segment and a J gene segment was required. Rearrangements were called productive when the CDR3 lacked stop codons and stayed in frame with V and J; all others were non-productive. Following IMGT convention, CDR3 was defined as the stretch from the second conserved V-encoded cysteine up to the conserved J-encoded phenylalanine. Sequences without an unambiguous match to a single V gene segment were excluded from the earlier analysis of a few hundred of the donors. An earlier analysis of around 600 of the donors classified V segments as functional when productive rearrangements were above 56.7% and as segregating when the standard deviation between donors was above 5%. A statistical classification framework was built to diagnose cytomegalovirus status from the catalog of TCR beta chain sequences. A later analysis assigned V and J genes by comparing TCR nucleotide sequences with IMGT/GENE-DB human TR gene sequences. A later analysis assigned CDR3 sequences and most-parsimonious VDJ recombination scenarios with the TCRdist pipeline. In a later analysis, every TCR beta chain was defined by the combination of its CDR3 amino acid sequence and its V-gene family, and reads without a unique V-gene family were dropped. To address suspected cross-contamination and a sequencing artifact, a later analysis removed over 500 highly shared, low-generation-probability nucleotide sequences. A later analysis calculated a clonal expansion index for each public chain from normalized within-repertoire ranks of inferred template counts. Generation probabilities in a later analysis came from a VDJ recombination model fitted to out-of-frame rearrangements, and those results were checked against IGoR. In a later analysis, hypergeometric tests were used to score TCR-TCR, TCR-HLA and TCR-CMV co-occurrence, with a repertoire-size bias correction applied to TCR pairs. False discovery rates were estimated in a later analysis by permuting HLA or CMV assignments 20 times. In a later analysis, co-occurring TCRs were grouped using DBSCAN, with TCRdist sequence similarity added in when clustering inside HLA-allele-positive subsets. For co-occurrence clustering, repertoires with fewer than 30,000 or more than 120,000 public chains were excluded, along with 4 to 6 repertoires with anomalous nucleotide sharing. Not all clones reach the TCRdb copy of this immuneACCESS table, which keeps in-frame sequences only. Checked studies attribute under half of the gap to unresolved V genes and leave the rest unexplained. That table furnishes V, J and clone size, whereas the DNA furnished D and trimming. This sample comprises under 200,000 clones, about four fifths of them detected only once. Approximately 8% of the sample comes from the top ten.

At the junction V is shortened by 1 base and J by 12 bases; bases outside the gene matches: 2. Taken from cysteine to phenylalanine, the CDR3 has 10 residues. The DNA shown is the 30-base CDR3, in frame from base 1. The germline V gene (reference sequence) specifies GTSNPN as CDR1 and SVGIG as CDR2. A word on this clone: What antigen it recognizes has not been identified. There are no base qualities to consult, and no much larger clone falls within one base.

The sample comprised PBMCs. The rearranged chain carries TRBV30 and TRBJ1-2, and TRBD1 aligns with 7 junction nucleotides. The clonotype comes from a male donor in good health and CMV-seropositive. The CDR3 reads CAWSDRGHTF. The DNA sequence follows: TGTGCCTGGAGTGACAGGGGCCACACCTTC.